Below are 21 T cell receptor beta chains sequenced from a single sample in a study of T-cell reconstitution after alpha-beta-depleted transplantation in children. Using unique molecular identifiers, the investigators prepared the TCRbeta library. Using its own MiXCR run on the PCR reads, TCRdb lists one record per CDR3 protein. The data contain roughly 200,000 distinct CDR3 sequences, around 8.4% of them singletons. The sample consisted of PBMCs, mostly from graft donor cells, taken 360 days after TCRalphabeta/CD19-depleted stem cell transplant. The source of these receptors is a male patient between 2 and 9 years old who had a stem cell transplant for acute myeloid leukemia, so the T cells may come from the graft donor.

The chain recombines TRBV12-3 or TRBV12-4 with TRBJ2-5, with 7 bases matching TRBD2. J gave up 5 bases and V 1 base, and 4 bases lay outside the gene matches. This CDR3 has 14 amino acids. The CDR3 DNA sequence: TGTGCCAGCAGTTTAGATGGGCGGGAGGAGACCCAGTACTTC. Translated, it gives CASSLDGREETQYF.

Many counts were recorded for this clonotype. This chain joins TRBV5-1 and TRBJ2-5, with D perhaps matching TRBD2 (6 bases). Trimming pared 0 bases from V and 1 base from J, leaving 10 bases between. CDR3 length: 15 residues. The germline V gene has CDR1 SGHRS and CDR2 YFSETQ. The CDR3: CASSLVASAQETQYF. CDR3 nucleotide sequence: TGCGCCAGCAGCTTGGTAGCTAGCGCCCAAGAGACCCAGTACTTC. Together with reference TRBV5-1 and TRBJ2-5, the CDR3 gives the full variable domain: KAGVTQTPRYLIKTRGQQVTLSCSPISGHRSVSWYQQTPGQGLQFLFEYFSETQRNKGNFPGRFSGRQFSNSRSEMNVSTLELGDSALYLCASSLVASAQETQYFGPGTRLLVL.

This chain uses TRBV4-2 with TRBJ1-3, with 8 bases matching TRBD1. CDR1 and CDR2 from the germline V gene are LGHNA and YNFKEQ. Unmatched junction bases numbered 7, after V lost 4 bases and J lost 2 bases. The CDR3 has 16 amino acids. CDR3 DNA sequence: TGTGCCAGCAGCCCCCCCGACAGGGGCCCTGGAAACACCATATATTTT. Encoded protein: CASSPPDRGPGNTIYF.

The sample holds a few counts of this clonotype. The chain links TRBV21-1 to TRBJ1-3; TRBD1 is taken as the D call from the table, unchecked against the DNA. TRBV21-1 counts as a pseudogene. CDR3 size: 17 residues. This CDR3 reads CASSKKKTRDSGNTIYF. The CDR3 nucleotides are TGTGCCAGCAGCAAAAAAAAAACCCGGGACTCTGGAAACACCATATATTTT.

This clonotype was detected only a few times. The chain recombines TRBV7-9 with TRBJ1-5, with 9 bases aligning to TRBD1. Trimming at V came to 5 bases and at J to 4 bases, leaving 6 bases not matched to a gene. Looked up from germline, CDR1 is SEHNR and CDR2 is FQNEAQ (reference sequence). This CDR3 contains 15 residues. The CDR3 DNA reads as TGTGCCAGCAGCACACAGGGGGCGATTAATCAGCCCCAGCATTTT. It specifies CASSTQGAINQPQHF.

This clonotype was detected many times. The chain carries TRBV20-1 and TRBJ1-5; D ambiguous. The length of the CDR3 is 12 residues. V gave up 1 base and J gave up 6 bases, with 7 bases separating them. CDR1 is DFQATT, CDR2 SNEGSKA, per germline (reference sequence). CDR3 nucleotide sequence: TGCAGTGCTAGAGTCCCCTCTCAGCCCCAGCATTTT. Translating it yields CSARVPSQPQHF.

This clonotype was detected a few times. The chain couples TRBV29-1 to TRBJ2-4, with 8 bases fitting TRBD2. Trimming at V came to 6 bases and at J to 4 bases, leaving 11 bases not matched to a gene. CDR3 length: 15 residues. CDR1 and CDR2 (germline): SQVTM, ANQGSEA. CDR3 loop: CSVGGDGAPKNIQYF. The CDR3 DNA sequence: TGCAGCGTCGGGGGGGACGGAGCCCCTAAAAACATTCAGTACTTC.

The chain links TRBV6-2 or TRBV6-3 to TRBJ2-5, with a tentative D call TRBD1 (7 bases). Trimming left V 3 bases short and J 3 bases short, with 26 bases between. The CDR3 is 19 residues long. CDR1 and CDR2 from the germline V gene are MNHEY and SVGEGT. The CDR3 DNA is TGTGCCAGCAGTTATTCTCCCGAAACAGACAGGGAGGCGGAAGAGACCCAGTACTTC. Protein sequence: CASSYSPETDREAEETQYF.

In its sample, this clonotype was seen a few times. The CDR3 region is CASSVYSREGLGGELFF. Written as DNA, the CDR3 is TGTGCCAGCAGCGTATATAGCCGGGAGGGCCTTGGCGGGGAGCTGTTTTTT. The chain has TRBV9 and TRBJ2-2; 8 bases align to TRBD2. This CDR3 comprises 17 residues. Germline CDR1 and CDR2: SGDLS and YYNGEE. J lost 7 bases, V lost 1 base, and 12 bases had no gene match.

This clonotype was counted many times. This chain uses TRBV5-1 with TRBJ2-5; 7 nucleotides line up with TRBD1. The CDR3 covers 14 residues. Per germline, CDR1 SGHRS and CDR2 YFSETQ. J was trimmed by 4 bases and V by 4 bases; bases with no gene match: 7. The CDR3 protein is CASSPDAGGETQYF. CDR3 in DNA: TGCGCCAGCAGCCCAGACGCAGGGGGAGAGACCCAGTACTTC.

This clonotype was found many times. V gene TRBV5-1 combines with J gene TRBJ2-2; 9 bases match TRBD2. The ends lost 1 base at V and 0 bases at J; junction bases unmatched: 4. CDR1 is SGHRS and CDR2 is YFSETQ in the germline V gene. The CDR3 is made up of 17 amino acids. CDR3 in amino acids: CASSLSAGGSNTGELFF. For the CDR3, the DNA is TGCGCCAGCAGCTTGTCAGCGGGGGGCTCGAACACCGGGGAGCTGTTTTTT.

The sample holds many counts of this clonotype. The genes are TRBV20-1 and TRBJ1-2, with TRBD1 identical over 10 bases. Trimming cost V 3 bases and J 2 bases; bases outside gene matches: 3. Looked up from germline, CDR1 is DFQATT and CDR2 is SNEGSKA (reference sequence). The CDR3 has 14 residues. The CDR3 nucleotides are TGCAGTGCTAGCCTGACAGGGGGCAACTATGGCTACACCTTC. Translated: CSASLTGGNYGYTF.

DNA of the CDR3: TGTGCCAGCAGCCCTTGGGACAGATGGCCCTACGAGCAGTACTTC. It codes for CASSPWDRWPYEQYF. This chain uses TRBV3-1 with TRBJ2-7, with TRBD1 matching over 7 bases. The CDR3 length is 15 residues. Germline CDR1 and CDR2: LGHDT and YNNKEL (reference sequence). V shed 4 bases and J 2 bases; nucleotides not matched to a gene: 8.

In its sample, this clonotype was seen many times. V is TRBV4-1 and J is TRBJ1-3; D is perhaps TRBD1 (5 bases). CDR1 and CDR2 from the germline V gene are MGHRA and YSYEKL. The CDR3 sequence is 15 residues long. Trimming stripped 0 bases from V and 9 bases from J, with 15 bases between. CDR3 nucleotide sequence: TGCGCCAGCAGCCAAGATTCGAGGGGTACGAGCACCATATATTTT. It yields the protein CASSQDSRGTSTIYF.

The table lists this clonotype with a few counts. The chain uses TRBV10-3 and TRBJ1-4, with D uncertain. This CDR3 contains 16 residues. CDR1 is ENHRY, CDR2 SYGVKD, per germline. Trimming pared 2 bases from V and 0 bases from J, leaving 10 bases between. In DNA, the CDR3 is TGTGCCATCAGTGAGGGAGATCTTGCAACTAATGAAAAACTGTTTTTT. Translated, it gives CAISEGDLATNEKLFF.

This clonotype has just a few counts. The chain uses TRBV5-1 and TRBJ2-7; D remains unclear. The CDR3 has 12 amino acids. The germline V and J ends were trimmed by 0 bases and 6 bases, with 7 bases remaining between them. Germline values: CDR1 SGHRS, CDR2 YFSETQ. CDR3 protein: CASSLAGTEQYF. For the CDR3, the DNA is TGCGCCAGCAGCTTGGCGGGCACCGAGCAGTACTTC.

The rearrangement links TRBV2 to TRBJ2-7, with TRBD2 matching 9 bases. This CDR3 contains 15 residues. Per germline, CDR1 SNHLY and CDR2 FYNNEI. J lost 3 bases, V lost 4 bases, and 7 bases had no gene match. CDR3 nucleotides: TGTGCCAGCAGTGCGCTAGCGGGGATGGGCTACGAGCAGTACGTC. It translates to CASSALAGMGYEQYV.

Many counts were recorded for this clonotype. This sequence joins TRBV6-5 and TRBJ1-6; D unresolved. CDR3 size: 15 residues. Trimming stripped 6 bases from V and 10 bases from J, with 19 bases between. Germline values: CDR1 MNHEY, CDR2 SVGAGI. DNA for the CDR3: TGTGCCAGCAGATACGGGCCCTCAAAGGCATCACCCCTCCACTTT. Translating it yields CASRYGPSKASPLHF.

This clonotype was seen repeatedly, ten times or more. The chain uses TRBV20-1 and TRBJ2-7; 7 bases are shared with TRBD1. The CDR3 runs to 13 residues. Germline V gene lookup returns CDR1 DFQATT and CDR2 SNEGSKA (reference sequence). Trimming removed 0 bases from V and 2 bases from J; junction bases left unmatched: 1. DNA of the CDR3: TGCAGTGCTAGAGAGGGACAGCCCTACGAGCAGTACTTC. As protein: CSAREGQPYEQYF.

This clonotype was picked up many times. V usage is TRBV7-9 and J usage is TRBJ1-3, with D possibly matching TRBD1 (5 bases). CDR3 length: 16 residues. Trimming removed 0 bases from V and 4 bases from J, with 13 bases in between. The germline CDR1 and CDR2 sequences are SEHNR and FQNEAQ (reference sequence). The CDR3 loop reads CASSLASQVDGNTIYF. In nucleotides, the CDR3 is TGTGCCAGCAGCTTAGCGTCACAGGTCGACGGAAACACCATATATTTT.

The table lists this clonotype with many counts. V gene TRBV15 combines with J gene TRBJ2-1, with a weak D call TRBD1 (7 bases). The V gene's germline CDR1 is LNHNV and CDR2 YYDKDF (reference sequence). The CDR3 runs 12 residues. V dropped 0 bases and J dropped 16 bases, with 13 bases sitting between them. For the CDR3, the DNA is TGTGCCACCAGCAGAGATGAGCAGGGGGGCTTCTTC. This sequence encodes CATSRDEQGGFF.